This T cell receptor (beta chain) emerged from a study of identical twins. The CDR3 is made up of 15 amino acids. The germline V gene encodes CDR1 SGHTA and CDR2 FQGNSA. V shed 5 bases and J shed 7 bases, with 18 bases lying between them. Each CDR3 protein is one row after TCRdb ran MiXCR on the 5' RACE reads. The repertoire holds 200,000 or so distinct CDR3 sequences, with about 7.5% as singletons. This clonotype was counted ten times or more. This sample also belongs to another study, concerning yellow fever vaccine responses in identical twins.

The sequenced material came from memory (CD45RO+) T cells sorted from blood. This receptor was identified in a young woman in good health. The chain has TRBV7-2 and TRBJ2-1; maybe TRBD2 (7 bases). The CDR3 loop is CASSKGGGAINEQFF. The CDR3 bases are TGTGCCAGCAGCAAAGGGGGGGGCGCGATTAATGAGCAGTTCTTC.